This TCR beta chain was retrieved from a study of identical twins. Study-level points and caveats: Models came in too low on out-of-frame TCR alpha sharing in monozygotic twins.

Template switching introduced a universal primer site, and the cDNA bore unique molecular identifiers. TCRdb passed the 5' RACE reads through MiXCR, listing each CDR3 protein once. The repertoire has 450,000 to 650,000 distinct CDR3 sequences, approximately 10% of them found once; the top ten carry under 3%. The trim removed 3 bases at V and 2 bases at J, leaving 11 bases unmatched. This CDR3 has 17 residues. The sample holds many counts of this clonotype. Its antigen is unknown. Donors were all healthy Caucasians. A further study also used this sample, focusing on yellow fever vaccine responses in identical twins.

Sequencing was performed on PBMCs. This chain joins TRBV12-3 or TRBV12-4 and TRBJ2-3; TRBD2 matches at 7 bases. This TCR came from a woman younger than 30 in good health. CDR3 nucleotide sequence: TGTGCCAGCAGTTTCCTGGCTGTTAGCGGGTACACAGATACGCAGTATTTT. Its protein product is CASSFLAVSGYTDTQYF.